The rows below give T cell receptor beta chains drawn from one sample of a study of blood T cell repertoires in COVID-19. Libraries were prepared by immunoSEQ multiplex PCR; TCRdb keeps only in-frame clonotypes and omits some of them. Of about 160,000 clones in the sample, around 84% were seen once. The sequenced material came from peripheral blood. Source of these receptors: a woman at least 80 years old with acute or convalescent COVID-19. The CDR3 runs from the conserved cysteine through the conserved F or W. D genes are given only for firm matches. Clone size is not always given. Where it is, it says once, few, many or a class for expanded clones.

D,J,V,size,CDR3,DNA
.,TRBJ1-1,TRBV30,once,CAFWPGGYTEAFF,TGTGCCTTCTGGCCGGGAGGGTACACTGAAGCTTTCTTT
.,TRBJ2-7,TRBV21-1,.,CASRDRGRYEQYF,TGTGCCAGCAGAGACAGGGGGCGGTACGAGCAGTACTTC
.,TRBJ1-2,TRBV7-8,.,CASSSLGVDGYTF,TGTGCCAGCAGCTCCCTCGGGGTGGATGGCTACACCTTC
.,TRBJ2-3,TRBV19,.,CASSIGTSTDTQYF,TGTGCCAGTAGTATAGGGACTAGCACAGATACGCAGTATTTT
.,TRBJ2-7,TRBV7-2,.,CASSLATSYEQYF,TGTGCCAGCAGCTTAGCTACTTCCTACGAGCAGTACTTC
.,TRBJ1-2,TRBV20-1,.,CSARQSYGYTF,TGCAGTGCCCGACAGTCCTATGGCTACACCTTC
TRBD1,TRBJ1-5,TRBV3-1/TRBV3-2,.,CASSFRQGNNQPQHF,TGTGCCAGCAGCTTTCGACAGGGGAACAATCAGCCCCAGCATTTT
TRBD1,TRBJ2-5,TRBV5-6,.,CASSNRDRGYEETQYF,TGTGCCAGCAGCAACAGGGACAGGGGGTACGAAGAGACCCAGTACTTC
TRBD1,TRBJ1-5,TRBV6-2/TRBV6-3,few,CASSYSAGTGTYSNQPQHF,TGTGCCAGCAGTTACTCTGCCGGGACAGGGACGTATAGCAATCAGCCCCAGCATTTT
TRBD2,TRBJ2-3,TRBV9,.,CASSPPGLAGSTDTQYF,TGTGCCAGCAGCCCCCCTGGGCTAGCGGGGAGCACAGATACGCAGTATTTT
.,TRBJ2-7,TRBV7-2,.,CASSLELGAEQYF,TGTGCCAGCAGCTTGGAACTAGGAGCCGAGCAGTACTTC
TRBD1,TRBJ1-6,TRBV3-1/TRBV3-2,.,CASSPRGRNSPLHF,TGTGCCAGCAGCCCCAGGGGGCGCAACTCACCCCTCCACTTT
TRBD2,TRBJ2-2,TRBV9,.,CASSVEASGRRWDTGELFF,TGTGCCAGCAGCGTAGAGGCTAGCGGGAGGCGTTGGGACACCGGGGAGCTGTTTTTT
.,TRBJ2-7,TRBV6-2/TRBV6-3,.,CASSYSLFGGYEQYF,TGTGCCAGCAGTTACTCACTATTCGGTGGGTACGAGCAGTACTTC
.,TRBJ2-5,TRBV5-1,.,CASSPWGLGETQYF,TGCGCCAGCAGCCCTTGGGGGCTTGGAGAGACCCAGTACTTC
.,TRBJ2-7,TRBV28,.,CASSFSRRSYEQYF,TGTGCCAGCAGTTTCTCCCGGAGGAGCTACGAGCAGTACTTC
.,TRBJ1-1,TRBV14,.,CASSQVTANTEAFF,TGTGCCAGCAGCCAAGTGACAGCAAACACTGAAGCTTTCTTT
TRBD1,TRBJ1-3,TRBV5-1,.,CASSLTGTGVFGNTIYF,TGCGCCAGCAGCTTAACCGGGACAGGGGTCTTTGGAAACACCATATATTTT
TRBD1,TRBJ1-4,TRBV10-3,.,CAISEGQGTEKLFF,TGTGCCATCAGCGAGGGACAGGGAACCGAAAAACTGTTTTTT
TRBD2,TRBJ2-2,TRBV3-1/TRBV3-2,.,CASSPLAVPNTGELFF,TGTGCCAGCAGCCCACTAGCGGTCCCGAACACCGGGGAGCTGTTTTTT
.,TRBJ1-2,TRBV7-8,.,CASSLGGTNYGYTF,TGTGCCAGCAGCTTAGGGGGGACAAACTATGGCTACACCTTC
.,TRBJ2-1,TRBV7-2,.,CASSLGQAAINEQFF,TGTGCCAGCAGCCTAGGGCAGGCCGCTATTAATGAGCAGTTCTTC
.,TRBJ2-2,TRBV19,.,CASSTDTTGELFF,TGTGCCAGTAGTACCGACACGACCGGGGAGCTGTTTTTT
.,TRBJ1-2,TRBV7-3,.,CASSLTANYGYTF,TGTGCCAGCAGTTTGACAGCTAACTATGGCTACACCTTC
.,TRBJ1-2,TRBV6-6,.,CASSPSGGNYGYTF,TGTGCCAGCAGTCCCAGCGGGGGAAACTATGGCTACACCTTC
.,TRBJ2-1,TRBV7-3,.,CASSLWQNNEQFF,TGTGCCAGCAGCTTGTGGCAAAACAATGAGCAGTTCTTC
TRBD1,TRBJ2-7,TRBV18,once,CASSPPGWDSSYEQYF,TGTGCCAGCTCACCACCGGGGTGGGACAGCTCCTACGAGCAGTACTTC
TRBD2,TRBJ2-4,TRBV28,once,CASSLVGLAVDKNIQYF,TGTGCCAGCAGTTTAGTGGGACTAGCGGTAGACAAAAACATTCAGTACTTC
.,TRBJ2-5,TRBV19,few,CASSIDSGTHNQETQYF,TGTGCCAGTAGTATAGATTCGGGTACGCACAACCAAGAGACCCAGTACTTC
TRBD1,TRBJ1-4,TRBV4-2,.,CASSHPGQGGEKLFF,TGTGCCAGCAGCCACCCGGGACAGGGTGGTGAAAAACTGTTTTTT
TRBD2,TRBJ2-6,TRBV7-2,.,CASSFSGVGANVLTF,TGTGCCAGCAGCTTTAGCGGGGTCGGGGCCAACGTCCTGACTTTC
.,TRBJ1-3,TRBV7-2,few,CASSLYRSRETGNTIYF,TGTGCCAGCAGCTTATACCGTTCGAGGGAAACTGGAAACACCATATATTTT
TRBD1,TRBJ1-1,TRBV10-3,.,CAISQGGTEAFF,TGTGCCATCAGTCAGGGGGGCACTGAAGCTTTCTTT
TRBD1,TRBJ2-2,TRBV9,.,CASSVAGDRTGELFF,TGTGCCAGCAGCGTAGCCGGGGACAGGACCGGGGAGCTGTTTTTT
.,TRBJ1-6,TRBV5-6,.,CASSSSGFYNSPLHF,TGTGCCAGCAGCTCCTCGGGTTTCTATAATTCACCCCTCCACTTT
TRBD1,TRBJ2-5,TRBV11-2,few,CASSLRGWPQETQYF,TGTGCCAGCAGCCTCAGGGGGTGGCCCCAAGAGACCCAGTACTTC
TRBD1,TRBJ2-5,TRBV28,.,CASSLPGQKETQYF,TGTGCCAGCAGTTTACCGGGACAGAAAGAGACCCAGTACTTC
TRBD1,TRBJ2-7,TRBV14,few,CASSQIGTGAEQYF,TGTGCCAGCAGCCAAATCGGGACAGGGGCCGAGCAGTACTTC
TRBD2,TRBJ2-2,TRBV6-7,.,CAPCDPSFRERGAGPGELFF,TGTGCCCCCTGTGATCCTTCTTTCAGGGAGCGGGGGGCCGGCCCCGGGGAGCTGTTTTTT
TRBD1,TRBJ1-2,TRBV18,.,CASSPTGEGYGYTF,TGTGCCAGCTCACCGACAGGGGAGGGGTATGGCTACACCTTC
TRBD2,TRBJ2-1,TRBV4-1,once,CASSPSGRGGYNEQFF,TGCGCCAGCAGCCCCTCTGGGCGGGGGGGGTACAATGAGCAGTTCTTC
.,TRBJ2-7,TRBV15,.,CATSRDRYEQYF,TGTGCCACCAGCAGAGATCGGTACGAGCAGTACTTC
.,TRBJ2-7,TRBV3-1/TRBV3-2,.,CASSQLNEQYF,TGTGCCAGCAGCCAACTTAACGAGCAGTACTTC
TRBD1,TRBJ1-5,TRBV11-2,.,CASSPRTGAFNNQPQHF,TGTGCCAGCAGCCCAAGGACAGGGGCGTTTAATAATCAGCCCCAGCATTTT
TRBD2,TRBJ2-3,TRBV6-6,.,CASSYSRAGVLDTQYF,TGTGCCAGCAGTTACTCACGAGCGGGAGTACTGGATACGCAGTATTTT